The rows below give T cell receptor beta chains drawn from one sample of a study of T cells in Graves' hyperthyroidism and ophthalmopathy. TCRdb reprocessed the multiplex PCR reads with MiXCR, giving one entry per CDR3 protein. The sample records about 720,000 distinct CDR3 sequences, 18% being singletons. Sequenced input: blood. The receptors come from a woman in her forties or fifties with Graves' hyperthyroidism that later progressed to Graves' ophthalmopathy. Both conserved end residues are part of each CDR3. D genes are given only for firm matches. Where a row states a size, it is once, few, many or the class of an expanded clone; other rows omit it.

CDR3 protein	CDR3 DNA	V gene	D gene	J gene	clone size
CASRSSGTYEQYF	TGTGCCAGCAGGTCTAGCGGAACGTACGAGCAGTACTTC	TRBV6-1	TRBD2	TRBJ2-7	few
CASSEDGTKGTEAFF	TGCGCCAGCAGTGAGGACGGGACAAAAGGGACTGAAGCTTTCTTT	TRBV10-1	-	TRBJ1-1	few
CSAREQGEVSPLHF	TGCAGTGCTAGGGAACAGGGGGAGGTGTCACCCCTCCACTTT	TRBV20-1	TRBD1	TRBJ1-6	many
CASSLGTGGVDEKLFF	TGTGCCAGCAGCTTAGGCACAGGGGGCGTGGATGAAAAACTGTTTTTT	TRBV7-9	TRBD1	TRBJ1-4	-
CASSYVVGHHYGYTF	TGTGCCAGCAGTTATGTAGTTGGGCACCACTATGGCTACACCTTC	TRBV6-5	-	TRBJ1-2	once
CASSIARVGEKLFF	TGTGCCAGTAGTATCGCCAGGGTGGGTGAAAAACTGTTTTTT	TRBV19	-	TRBJ1-4	few
CASRTGQGNSPLHF	TGTGCCAGTCGGACAGGTCAGGGTAATTCACCCCTCCACTTT	TRBV19	TRBD1	TRBJ1-6	-
CASSNPPGEANYGYTF	TGTGCCAGCAGTAACCCCCCGGGTGAGGCAAACTATGGCTACACCTTC	TRBV6-1	-	TRBJ1-2	many
CASSNSQGENTEAFF	TGTGCCAGCAGCAACTCACAGGGTGAGAACACTGAAGCTTTCTTT	TRBV12-3/TRBV12-4	-	TRBJ1-1	many
CASSPRREGTDTQYF	TGTGCCAGCAGCCCCCGGAGGGAGGGCACAGATACGCAGTATTTT	TRBV7-9	-	TRBJ2-3	many
CASSRAGLNNQPQHF	TGTGCCAGTAGTAGGGCAGGGTTGAATAATCAGCCCCAGCATTTT	TRBV19	-	TRBJ1-5	-
CASSFLGTGGHQPQHF	TGCGCCAGCAGCTTTTTAGGGACAGGGGGCCATCAGCCCCAGCATTTT	TRBV5-1	TRBD1	TRBJ1-5	many
CASSPPDGAGTVNTEAFF	TGTGCCAGCTCACCACCGGATGGTGCCGGGACAGTGAACACTGAAGCTTTCTTT	TRBV18	TRBD1	TRBJ1-1	many
CASTLEGARKLFF	TGTGCCAGCACCCTTGAGGGGGCCCGAAAACTGTTTTTT	TRBV12-3/TRBV12-4	TRBD1	TRBJ1-4	-
CSASLLAGSSSTDTQYF	TGCAGTGCTAGTTTACTAGCGGGGTCCTCTAGCACAGATACGCAGTATTTT	TRBV20-1	TRBD2	TRBJ2-3	-
CATIWDRQPQETQYF	TGTGCCACCATCTGGGACAGGCAGCCCCAAGAGACCCAGTACTTC	TRBV7-2	TRBD1	TRBJ2-5	-
CASRIPGSYEQYF	TGTGCCAGCAGGATTCCTGGTTCCTACGAGCAGTACTTC	TRBV7-9	-	TRBJ2-7	many
CASSFDGRGGHGYTF	TGTGCCAGCAGCTTTGACGGCCGGGGGGGACATGGCTACACCTTC	TRBV11-2	-	TRBJ1-2	few
CASSSRQLEQFF	TGTGCCAGCAGCTCCCGACAGCTTGAGCAGTTCTTC	TRBV7-9	-	TRBJ2-1	many
CASSQDLVRAVANYGYTF	TGTGCCAGCAGCCAAGATTTGGTAAGGGCAGTGGCTAACTATGGCTACACCTTC	TRBV3-1	-	TRBJ1-2	few
CASSPEGSNTQYF	TGTGCCAGCAGCCCGGAGGGTTCGAATACGCAGTATTTT	TRBV7-8	-	TRBJ2-3	-
CASSLVLTGNGHF	TGTGCCAGCAGCTTAGTTTTAACAGGGAATGGGCATTTT	TRBV11-2	-	TRBJ1-5	many
CSVCLAGVETQYF	TGCAGCGTTTGCCTAGCGGGGGTAGAGACCCAGTACTTC	TRBV29-1	TRBD2	TRBJ2-5	-
CASSLEGGLGSPLHF	TGTGCCAGCAGCTTAGAAGGGGGGCTCGGTTCACCCCTCCACTTT	TRBV11-2	-	TRBJ1-6	many
CASSAQGFNQPQHF	TGTGCCAGCAGCGCTCAGGGGTTCAATCAGCCCCAGCATTTT	TRBV3-1	-	TRBJ1-5	many
CASSSGLAGGPPYFYEQFF	TGCGCCAGCAGCTCGGGACTAGCGGGGGGTCCCCCTTACTTCTATGAGCAGTTCTTC	TRBV5-1	TRBD2	TRBJ2-1	few
CASSLSTEAFF	TGTGCCAGCAGCTTATCCACTGAAGCTTTCTTT	TRBV12-3/TRBV12-4	-	TRBJ1-1	many
CASSLLGDNQPQHF	TGTGCCAGCAGTTTACTAGGGGACAATCAGCCCCAGCATTTT	TRBV27	-	TRBJ1-5	many
CASSLPGQSYEQYF	TGCGCCAGCAGCTTGCCGGGACAGTCCTACGAGCAGTACTTC	TRBV5-1	TRBD1	TRBJ2-7	many
CASSVRQSGLNTEAFF	TGTGCCAGCAGCGTCCGCCAATCGGGGCTGAACACTGAAGCTTTCTTT	TRBV2	-	TRBJ1-1	few
CASREGRFNTGELFF	TGTGCCAGCAGAGAGGGACGGTTCAACACCGGGGAGCTGTTTTTT	TRBV6-1	-	TRBJ2-2	few
CASSFGTGGNTGELFF	TGTGCCAGCAGCTTCGGAACAGGCGGGAACACCGGGGAGCTGTTTTTT	TRBV7-6	-	TRBJ2-2	few
CASSPGTDYYEQYF	TGTGCCAGCAGCCCCGGGACGGACTACTACGAGCAGTACTTC	TRBV7-6	-	TRBJ2-7	few
CASTTPGTGSGEKLFF	TGTGCCAGCACCACCCCCGGGACAGGGAGTGGAGAAAAACTGTTTTTT	TRBV28	TRBD1	TRBJ1-4	-
CSALAGGYIQETQYF	TGCAGTGCTCTGGCAGGGGGATATATCCAAGAGACCCAGTACTTC	TRBV20-1	TRBD1	TRBJ2-5	few
CASSLVQGVQTQYF	TGTGCCAGCAGCTTAGTACAGGGGGTACAGACCCAGTACTTC	TRBV7-2	TRBD1	TRBJ2-5	-
CASSQDSGSNQPQHF	TGCGCCAGCAGCCAAGATTCGGGAAGCAATCAGCCCCAGCATTTT	TRBV4-1	-	TRBJ1-5	-
CASSGRTGNSYEQYF	TGTGCCAGCAGCGGGAGGACGGGGAATTCCTACGAGCAGTACTTC	TRBV5-4	-	TRBJ2-7	few
CASSLAGPNYGYTF	TGTGCCAGCAGTTTAGCCGGGCCTAACTATGGCTACACCTTC	TRBV12-3/TRBV12-4	-	TRBJ1-2	many
CAWGDPSNQPQHF	TGTGCCTGGGGAGACCCTAGCAATCAGCCCCAGCATTTT	TRBV30	-	TRBJ1-5	many
CASRPPWTATDTQYF	TGTGCCAGCAGGCCGCCCTGGACAGCCACAGATACGCAGTATTTT	TRBV27	-	TRBJ2-3	few
CASSGGTGGFNNEQFF	TGCGCCAGCAGCGGGGGGACAGGGGGCTTCAACAATGAGCAGTTCTTC	TRBV5-1	TRBD1	TRBJ2-1	-
CASSEKSGQAEYEQYF	TGTGCCAGCAGCGAAAAGTCGGGACAGGCTGAGTACGAGCAGTACTTC	TRBV25-1	TRBD1	TRBJ2-7	-
CASSVGDRGRTGELFF	TGTGCCAGCAGCGTAGGGGACAGGGGGCGGACCGGGGAGCTGTTTTTT	TRBV9	TRBD1	TRBJ2-2	-
CASSFPPGESLNTEAFF	TGTGCCAGCAGCTTCCCCCCGGGGGAATCCCTGAACACTGAAGCTTTCTTT	TRBV7-9	-	TRBJ1-1	many
CASSHSTGNTEAFF	TGTGCCAGCAGCCACTCGACAGGGAACACTGAAGCTTTCTTT	TRBV3-1	-	TRBJ1-1	many
CASSPAGGSPLHF	TGTGCCAGCAGCCCCGCGGGGGGGTCACCCCTCCACTTT	TRBV7-3	-	TRBJ1-6	many
CASSSDGADTEAFF	TGTGCCAGCAGTTCCGACGGGGCCGACACTGAAGCTTTCTTT	TRBV12-3/TRBV12-4	-	TRBJ1-1	-
CASSRGLNTGELFF	TGTGCCAGCAGTAGGGGGTTGAACACCGGGGAGCTGTTTTTT	TRBV12-3/TRBV12-4	-	TRBJ2-2	few